Listed below are T cell receptor beta chains from one sample, sequenced in a study of blood T cell repertoires in COVID-19. The method was immunoSEQ multiplex PCR; TCRdb's version includes in-frame clones alone and lacks a portion of them. The data show about 140,000 clones, with roughly 88% seen just once and roughly a tenth held by the top ten. The sample comprised peripheral blood. These receptor sequences come from a man between 60 and 70 years old with active or convalescent COVID-19. Each CDR3 is given with its conserved first and last residue. The D gene is left open where the match is weak. The size field is filled for only some rows; it gives once, few, many or a size class.

clone_size j_call d_call v_call cdr3_length cdr3_nt cdr3_aa
NA TRBJ2-2 TRBD1 TRBV7-2 17 TGTGCCAGCAGCTCTCCCGGGACAGGGGGCTACACCGGGGAGCTGTTTTTT CASSSPGTGGYTGELFF
NA TRBJ1-1 NA TRBV18 14 TGTGCCAGCTCAGCGGACAGTGATCCGACTGAAGCTTTCTTT CASSADSDPTEAFF
NA TRBJ1-1 NA TRBV28 16 TGTGCCAGCAGCCCTATACAGGGTTCAGGTAACACTGAAGCTTTCTTT CASSPIQGSGNTEAFF
NA TRBJ1-2 NA TRBV19 15 TGTGCCAGTAGCCAGCCTCGCCCGGGTGACTATGGCTACACCTTC CASSQPRPGDYGYTF
NA TRBJ2-1 TRBD2 TRBV7-3 16 TGTGCCAGCAGCTTATGGGCGGGAGGGCCCTACAATGAGCAGTTCTTC CASSLWAGGPYNEQFF
NA TRBJ1-6 NA TRBV20-1 15 TGCAGTGCTAGTCGGCGGGCCTCCTATAATTCACCCCTCCACTTT CSASRRASYNSPLHF
NA TRBJ1-1 NA TRBV20-1 11 TGCAGTGCTAGTCCAAGCATTGAAGCTTTCTTT CSASPSIEAFF
NA TRBJ1-2 TRBD1 TRBV10-2 12 TGCGCCAGCAGGCAGGGGGCAGATGGCTACACCTTC CASRQGADGYTF
NA TRBJ1-2 NA TRBV19 14 TGTGCCAGTAGTATCAAGGGGGGGGCCTATGGCTACACCTTC CASSIKGGAYGYTF
NA TRBJ1-3 NA TRBV19 15 TGTGCCAGTAGTATGACAGGCCGCTCTGGAAACACCATATATTTT CASSMTGRSGNTIYF
NA TRBJ1-3 NA TRBV6-6 14 TGTGCCAGCAGAACAGGGTCCTCTGGAAACACCATATATTTT CASRTGSSGNTIYF
NA TRBJ2-7 NA TRBV27 14 TGTGCCAGCAGTTCAGCGACCCACTCCTACGAGCAGTACTTC CASSSATHSYEQYF
NA TRBJ1-5 NA TRBV19 15 TGTGCCAGTTCCAGGGACACCGATGGCAATCAGCCCCAGCATTTT CASSRDTDGNQPQHF
NA TRBJ2-5 TRBD2 TRBV27 16 TGTGCCAGCAGACTCGGGACTAGCGGGAGTTTGGAGACCCAGTACTTC CASRLGTSGSLETQYF
NA TRBJ2-5 TRBD2 TRBV12-3/TRBV12-4 12 TGTGCCAGCAGCACCCGGGGGGGGCCCCAGTACTTC CASSTRGGPQYF
few TRBJ2-5 TRBD2 TRBV3-1/TRBV3-2 16 TGTGCCAGCAGCCAGCCGGGACTAGCGGGAGCCGAGACCCAGTACTTC CASSQPGLAGAETQYF
NA TRBJ2-1 TRBD2 TRBV3-1/TRBV3-2 16 TGTGCCAGCAGCCAAGGCCAGCGGGAGATTCGCAATGAGCAGTTCTTC CASSQGQREIRNEQFF
NA TRBJ1-2 NA TRBV19 14 TGTGCCAGTACCCAGACAGATGAGTATGCCGGCTACACCTTC CASTQTDEYAGYTF
NA TRBJ2-7 TRBD2 TRBV3-1/TRBV3-2 14 TGTGCCAGCAGCCACGCGGGAGGGCCCTACGAGCAGTACTTC CASSHAGGPYEQYF
once TRBJ2-1 NA TRBV27 17 TGTGCCAGCAGTTTACAAACGGACTTTCTCTCGGGCAATGAGCAGTTCTTC CASSLQTDFLSGNEQFF
NA TRBJ2-1 TRBD1 TRBV28 15 TGTGCCAGCAGTTTAAAAGGACAGGGAAGGAATGAGCAGTTCTTC CASSLKGQGRNEQFF
NA TRBJ2-1 NA TRBV7-9 13 TGTGCCAGCAGCTTAGTATCCTACAATGAGCAGTTCTTC CASSLVSYNEQFF
NA TRBJ2-2 TRBD1 TRBV9 16 TGTGCCAGCAGCCTCCGACAGGGCCCGAACACCGGGGAGCTGTTTTTT CASSLRQGPNTGELFF
NA TRBJ2-3 TRBD2 TRBV24-1 16 TGTGCCACCAGTGATTGGGGTAGCGGGATCTCAGATACGCAGTATTTT CATSDWGSGISDTQYF
NA TRBJ2-2 NA TRBV2 15 TGTGCCAGCAGTGAACGCGGGACGAACACCGGGGAGCTGTTTTTT CASSERGTNTGELFF
NA TRBJ1-2 NA TRBV18 15 TGTGCCAGCTCGCCGGTCGTAGGAGACCTCAATGGCTACACCTTC CASSPVVGDLNGYTF
NA TRBJ1-2 TRBD1 TRBV5-1 14 TGCGCCAGCAGCATGGGACAGGGCTGGTATGGCTACACCTTC CASSMGQGWYGYTF
NA TRBJ2-3 NA TRBV27 15 TGTGCCAGCAAAATGACATGGGTCAGCACAGATACGCAGTATTTT CASKMTWVSTDTQYF
NA TRBJ1-1 NA TRBV18 15 TGTGCCAGCTCACAATCGACTCCGCGGGGCACTGAAGCTTTCTTT CASSQSTPRGTEAFF
NA TRBJ1-3 TRBD1 TRBV5-6 16 TGTGCCAGCAGCCACCGTAACAGACAGGGAAGAAACACCATATATTTT CASSHRNRQGRNTIYF
NA TRBJ2-5 TRBD2 TRBV5-4 16 TGTGCCAGCAGCAGAGGGACTAGCGGGAGTCGGGAGACCCAGTACTTC CASSRGTSGSRETQYF
NA TRBJ2-3 TRBD2 TRBV10-3 16 TGTGCCATCAGTGAGGGTAGTAGCGGGGGCACAGATACGCAGTATTTT CAISEGSSGGTDTQYF
NA TRBJ2-1 TRBD1 TRBV5-4 15 TGTGCCAGCAGCAAAGGGACAGGGGTTTCCGATGAGCAGTTCTTC CASSKGTGVSDEQFF
NA TRBJ1-1 NA TRBV9 13 TGTGCCAGCAGCGTTAGGGAGGCCACTGAAGCTTTCTTT CASSVREATEAFF
once TRBJ1-1 NA TRBV18 16 TGTGCCAGCTCACCACGACTAAATGACGGGAACACTGAAGCTTTCTTT CASSPRLNDGNTEAFF
NA TRBJ2-5 NA TRBV7-2 13 TGTGCCAGCAGCTATGGACATAAAGAGACCCAGTACTTC CASSYGHKETQYF
NA TRBJ2-4 TRBD1 TRBV18 15 TGTGCCAGCTCACCCCAGGGGGAGACCAAAAACATTCAGTACTTC CASSPQGETKNIQYF
NA TRBJ2-7 NA TRBV29-1 14 TGCAGCGTTGAAGGCCTAGTGTTTCCCTACGAGCAGTACTTC CSVEGLVFPYEQYF
NA TRBJ1-4 NA TRBV27 15 TGTGCCAGCAGTTTATGGGGTGTAGGGGATGAAAAACTGTTTTTT CASSLWGVGDEKLFF
NA TRBJ2-5 NA TRBV4-3 13 TGCGCCAGCAGCCAAGACTTCCAAGAGACCCAGTACTTC CASSQDFQETQYF
once TRBJ2-2 TRBD2 TRBV7-3 15 TGTGCCAGCAGCCCCCGGGGGGGAAACACCGGGGAGCTGTTTTTT CASSPRGGNTGELFF
NA TRBJ1-2 NA TRBV6-5 11 TGTGCCAGCAGGGCAGGCTTTGGCTACACCTTC CASRAGFGYTF
NA TRBJ2-7 NA TRBV5-1 15 TGCGCCAGCAGCTTGGTAACAGGGAGCTCCTACGAGCAGTACTTC CASSLVTGSSYEQYF
NA TRBJ1-5 NA TRBV28 14 TGTGCCAGCAGTTTCGGAGGTAGCAATCAGCCCCAGCATTTT CASSFGGSNQPQHF
NA TRBJ1-4 NA TRBV6-5 15 TGTGCCAGCAAAACACACGGAGGTACTAATGAAAAACTGTTTTTT CASKTHGGTNEKLFF
NA TRBJ2-3 TRBD2 TRBV4-3 21 TGCGCCAGCAGCCAAGAAATTTCTAGCGGGAGGCCGCCTGGAGGCACAGATACGCAGTATTTT CASSQEISSGRPPGGTDTQYF
NA TRBJ1-5 TRBD1 TRBV6-5 14 TGTGCCAGCAGTTACTACAGGGGAAGGCAGCCCCAGCATTTT CASSYYRGRQPQHF
NA TRBJ2-1 TRBD2 TRBV5-1 15 TGCGCCAGCAGCTTGGCGACTAGCGACTACAATGAGCAGTTCTTC CASSLATSDYNEQFF
NA TRBJ2-3 TRBD1 TRBV7-2 15 TGTGCCAGCAGCTTAAGGGGGCCAAACACAGATACGCAGTATTTT CASSLRGPNTDTQYF
NA TRBJ1-5 NA TRBV28 15 TGTGCCAGCAGCCTAGGTTTTAACGGCAATCAGCCCCAGCATTTT CASSLGFNGNQPQHF
NA TRBJ1-4 NA TRBV3-1/TRBV3-2 15 TGTGCCAGCAGCCATCTAAGAGGGACTAATGAAAAACTGTTTTTT CASSHLRGTNEKLFF
NA TRBJ2-2 TRBD2 TRBV2 15 TGTGCCAGCAGGGGTAGCGGGAGTTGGGCCGGGGAGCTGTTTTTT CASRGSGSWAGELFF
NA TRBJ2-6 NA TRBV7-2 13 TGTGCCAGCAGCTCCGCTGGGGCCAACGTCCTGACTTTC CASSSAGANVLTF